Each of the 23 T cell receptor beta chains below was sequenced from the same sample in a study of T-cell reconstitution after alpha-beta-depleted transplantation in children. Unique molecular identifiers tagged the TCRbeta library. TCRdb re-called the PCR reads with MiXCR, one entry per CDR3 protein. The table lists hundreds of thousands of distinct CDR3 sequences, over 25% of them singletons, with more than 2% in the top ten. The sequencing here drew on PBMCs from the stem cell graft donor, taken from the stem cell graft. These receptors came from a human donor who donated a stem cell graft to a child with aplastic anemia.

This clonotype has only a few counts. The chain recombines TRBV7-6 with TRBJ2-5, with D unresolved. The length of the CDR3 is 11 residues. In germline, CDR1 is SGHVS, CDR2 FNYEAQ. The V end lost 2 bases, the J end lost 13 bases, and 11 bases lay between the germline ends. The CDR3 here is CASSLTGVGYF. CDR3 sequence (DNA): TGTGCCAGCAGCTTAACTGGAGTCGGGTACTTC.

This clonotype was observed a handful of times. The chain has TRBV29-1 and TRBJ1-2; no clear D. CDR1 and CDR2 from the germline V gene are SQVTM and ANQGSEA. V was shortened by 0 bases and J by 1 base, with 6 bases between the two germline ends. CDR3 size: 13 residues. DNA of the CDR3: TGCAGCGTTGAAGACAGATATAACTATGGCTACACCTTC. It specifies CSVEDRYNYGYTF.

This clonotype has a count of ten or more. This chain connects TRBV29-1 to TRBJ2-1; 9 bases fit TRBD1. V was pared by 5 bases and J by 2 bases, with 1 base of the junction left unmatched. The CDR3 spans 13 residues. Germline V gene data show CDR1 as SQVTM and CDR2 as ANQGSEA. The CDR3 sequence: CSVWTGAYNEQFF. The CDR3, as DNA: TGCAGCGTTTGGACAGGGGCCTACAATGAGCAGTTCTTC.

V and J are TRBV15 and TRBJ1-1; a weak D match, TRBD1 (6 bases). Between the trimmed V and J ends, which lost 5 bases and 5 bases, there was a span of 12 bases. CDR3 size: 13 residues. The V gene's germline CDR1 is LNHNV and CDR2 YYDKDF (reference sequence). CDR3 sequence (DNA): TGTGCCACCAGCGGACCCAGGGGTACTGAAGCTTTCTTT. Protein sequence: CATSGPRGTEAFF.

The chain has TRBV28 and TRBJ1-2; tentatively, D is TRBD1 (6 bases). Germline values: CDR1 MDHEN, CDR2 SYDVKM. This CDR3 contains 13 residues. V lost 9 bases and J lost 7, with 18 bases in between. The CDR3 loop reads CASSYQGLPGYTF. CDR3 DNA: TGTGCCAGTAGCTATCAGGGGTTGCCTGGCTACACCTTC.

In this sample, this clonotype turned up a few times. For the CDR3, the DNA is TGTGCCAGCAGTGCGAGGGACAGGGGCTACACCGGGGAGCTGTTTTTT. Translated, it gives CASSARDRGYTGELFF. The chain has TRBV6-2 or TRBV6-3 and TRBJ2-2; 10 bases map to TRBD1. CDR1 and CDR2 from the germline V gene are MNHEY and SVGEGT. The CDR3 consists of 16 residues. Unmatched junction bases numbered 6, after V lost 5 bases and J lost 3 bases.

V gene TRBV21-1 combines with J gene TRBJ1-4; the table's D call TRBD1 went unverified against the DNA. TRBV21-1 is a pseudogene. The CDR3 is made up of 14 amino acids. CDR3: CASSVDRANEKLFF. For the CDR3, the DNA is TGTGCCAGCAGCGTCGACCGGGCTAATGAAAAACTGTTTTTT.

This clonotype was found a few times. The genes are TRBV15 and TRBJ2-5; 8 bases map to TRBD2. Germline V CDR1 and CDR2: LNHNV, YYDKDF (reference sequence). The J segment lost 4 bases and the V segment lost 5 bases, leaving 6 bases of the junction unmatched. CDR3 length equals 14 residues. The CDR3: CATSGETSGETQYF. CDR3 nucleotide sequence: TGTGCCACCAGCGGGGAAACTAGCGGAGAGACCCAGTACTTC.

The chain carries TRBV5-6 and TRBJ2-5; a possible D gene is TRBD1 (5 bases). Germline values: CDR1 SGHDT, CDR2 YYEEEE. This CDR3 contains 15 residues. V lost 0 bases to trimming and J lost 5 bases, with 14 bases between them. The CDR3 nucleotides are TGTGCCAGCAGCTTGGACTACAGGAGTTGGGAGACCCAGTACTTC. This sequence encodes CASSLDYRSWETQYF.

The rearrangement links TRBV29-1 to TRBJ1-1; D remains ambiguous. The germline gives CDR1 SQVTM, CDR2 ANQGSEA. Trimming shortened V by 0 bases and J by 7 bases, and 12 bases separated the two germline ends. This CDR3 has 13 amino acids. CDR3 sequence reads: CSVEDVGEGEAFF. CDR3 coding DNA: TGCAGCGTTGAAGATGTGGGAGAGGGTGAAGCTTTCTTT.

The chain recombines TRBV6-5 with TRBJ2-1; 7 bases align to TRBD2. The germline V gene encodes CDR1 MNHEY and CDR2 SVGAGI. The CDR3 length is 15 residues. J gave up 2 bases and V 2 bases, and 3 bases lay outside the gene matches. CDR3 region: CASSYSLAAYNEQFF. CDR3 in DNA: TGTGCCAGCAGTTACAGCCTAGCGGCCTACAATGAGCAGTTCTTC.

The genes are TRBV5-1 and TRBJ1-2, with a tentative D call TRBD1 (6 bases). The CDR3 totals 15 residues. Germline V gene sequence: CDR1 SGHRS, CDR2 YFSETQ. Trimming pared 7 bases from V and 0 bases from J, leaving 16 bases between. CDR3 residues: CASRPEGVPNYGYTF. CDR3 DNA: TGCGCCAGCCGCCCGGAGGGGGTCCCTAACTATGGCTACACCTTC.

This rearrangement joins TRBV6-1 to TRBJ1-1; D ambiguous. The CDR3 covers 15 residues. The germline gives CDR1 MNHNS, CDR2 SASEGT. The V end lost 7 bases, the J end lost 4 bases, and 19 bases lay between the germline ends. The CDR3 region is CASTTGPPRATEAFF. As DNA, the CDR3 is TGTGCCAGCACCACGGGCCCTCCGAGGGCCACTGAAGCTTTCTTT.

This clonotype has only a few counts. V gene TRBV19 combines with J gene TRBJ1-1, with TRBD1 identical over 7 bases. There are 14 residues in the CDR3. The germline V gene encodes CDR1 LNHDA and CDR2 SQIVND (reference sequence). With V trimmed by 6 bases and J by 4 bases, 8 bases remained unmatched. The CDR3 nucleotides are TGTGCCAGTAGCCCTTCGACAGGGTTCACTGAAGCTTTCTTT. This gives the protein CASSPSTGFTEAFF.

V gene TRBV6-5 combines with J gene TRBJ2-4; TRBD2 might be the D (6 bases). The CDR3 loop spans 17 amino acids. Germline V gene data show CDR1 as MNHEY and CDR2 as SVGAGI. V dropped 4 bases and J dropped 1 base, with 17 bases sitting between them. The CDR3 sequence: CASSLRRPSDAKNIQYF. The CDR3 DNA is TGTGCCAGCAGTTTACGAAGGCCTAGCGACGCCAAAAACATTCAGTACTTC.

This clonotype was seen a few times. The rearrangement uses TRBV6-5 and TRBJ2-5; D unclear. Germline V CDR1 and CDR2: MNHEY, SVGAGI. V was cut by 2 bases and J by 2 bases, with 9 bases left in between. The CDR3 spans 14 residues. The CDR3 is CASSYTALQETQYF. The CDR3 DNA follows: TGTGCCAGCAGTTACACGGCATTACAAGAGACCCAGTACTTC.

The chain employs TRBV20-1 and TRBJ1-2; TRBD1 matches at 7 bases. This CDR3 contains 13 residues. Germline V gene lookup returns CDR1 DFQATT and CDR2 SNEGSKA (reference sequence). CDR3 sequence reads: CSGTGATNYGYTF. The CDR3 nucleotides are TGCAGCGGTACAGGGGCCACAAACTATGGCTACACCTTC.

This clonotype was counted a few times. J is TRBJ2-3 and V is TRBV5-6, with a weak D call TRBD2 (5 bases). Per the germline V gene, CDR1 is SGHDT and CDR2 is YYEEEE. CDR3 length: 14 amino acids. The V gene lost 4 bases and the J gene lost 7 bases, with 16 bases spanning the gap. The CDR3 DNA sequence: TGTGCCAGCAGCCTGACGGGGTCCCTGAATACGCAGTATTTT. This translates into CASSLTGSLNTQYF.

The rearrangement uses TRBV12-3 or TRBV12-4 and TRBJ1-2; 7 nucleotides match TRBD1. J was trimmed by 4 bases and V by 6 bases; bases with no gene match: 8. The CDR3 contains 14 residues. CDR3 bases: TGTGCCAGCAGCCCCGGGACAGTTCCCTATGGCTACACCTTC. Its protein product is CASSPGTVPYGYTF.

The chain joins TRBV5-1 to TRBJ2-2; 8 bases line up with TRBD1. The germline CDR1 and CDR2 sequences are SGHRS and YFSETQ. The CDR3 spans 16 residues. V gave up 6 bases and J gave up 4 bases; unmatched junction bases: 11. CDR3 sequence reads: CASKTGTGRSTGELFF. The CDR3 DNA reads TGCGCCAGCAAAACCGGGACAGGACGGAGCACCGGGGAGCTGTTTTTT. Full variable domain (missing parts from reference TRBV5-1 and TRBJ2-2): KAGVTQTPRYLIKTRGQQVTLSCSPISGHRSVSWYQQTPGQGLQFLFEYFSETQRNKGNFPGRFSGRQFSNSRSEMNVSTLELGDSALYLCASKTGTGRSTGELFFGEGSRLTVL.

The chain has TRBV29-1 and TRBJ2-1; 10 bases fit TRBD1. V shed 0 bases, J shed 9 bases, and the junction held 8 bases outside the gene matches. The CDR3 is 15 residues long. Germline CDR1 SQVTM, CDR2 ANQGSEA. CDR3 DNA: TGCAGCGTTGAAGAAGGGGACAGGGGCCTTGTTGAGCAGTTCTTC. It translates to CSVEEGDRGLVEQFF.

This sequence joins TRBV24-1 and TRBJ2-1; 10 bases are a match to TRBD1. Germline V gene sequence: CDR1 KGHDR, CDR2 SFDVKD. The V and J ends lost 5 bases and 7 bases, in that order; junction bases with no gene match: 10. The CDR3 runs 16 residues. This CDR3 is CATSAVTGGEENEQFF. Written as DNA, the CDR3 is TGTGCCACCAGTGCTGTGACAGGGGGCGAGGAGAATGAGCAGTTCTTC.

V is TRBV5-6 and J is TRBJ2-4, with D hard to call. V lost 2 bases and J 0 bases, leaving 12 bases between the germline ends. Per the germline V gene, CDR1 is SGHDT and CDR2 is YYEEEE. CDR3 length: 16 residues. CDR3 DNA: TGTGCCAGCAGCTTCCTTCAGACGATAGCCAAAAACATTCAGTACTTC. Protein product: CASSFLQTIAKNIQYF.